These 14 T cell receptor beta chains share one sample of origin, sequenced in a study of blood T cell repertoires in COVID-19 (dated by TCRdb to 2018 to 2020). Library construction relied on the immunoSEQ multiplex PCR assay. TCRdb obtained this table from immuneACCESS and retained in-frame rearrangements with V and J assigned. These tables miss some clones; where compared with another copy, unresolved V genes account for less than half of the shortfall, and the remainder is unexplained. The sample table holds 200,000 to 300,000 clones, of which about 83% were seen once. The ten largest clones take up around 4% of the sample. The sequenced material came from peripheral blood. The receptors were gathered from a man aged 45 to 65 with acute or convalescent COVID-19.

The chain couples TRBV30 to TRBJ2-7; 9 nucleotides line up with TRBD1. J lost 4 bases, V lost 6 bases, and 16 bases had no gene match. This CDR3 comprises 16 residues. The germline V gene has CDR1 GTSNPN and CDR2 SVGIG (reference sequence). CDR3 sequence: CACLPPGQGGLYEQYF. The CDR3, as DNA: TGTGCCTGTCTCCCGCCGGGACAGGGAGGGCTTTACGAGCAGTACTTC. Looking up the rest from reference TRBV30 and TRBJ2-7 gives the full variable domain: SQTIHQWPATLVQPVGSPLSLECTVEGTSNPNLYWYRQAAGRGLQLLFYSVGIGQISSEVPQNLSASRPQDRQFILSSKKLLLSDSGFYLCACLPPGQGGLYEQYFGPGTRLTVT.

This clone came up a few times. This chain links TRBV7-9 with TRBJ1-6; 11 nucleotides align to TRBD1. V was pared by 3 bases and J by 5 bases, with 0 bases of the junction left unmatched. CDR3 length equals 15 residues. The germline gives CDR1 SEHNR, CDR2 FQNEAQ (reference sequence). Here the CDR3 reads CASSLGQGDNSPLHF. The DNA for the CDR3 is TGTGCCAGCAGCTTGGGACAGGGGGATAATTCACCCCTCCACTTT.

The DNA of the CDR3 is TGTGCCACTTCCACTCGAGGGGGCAGGCAGCCCCAGCATTTT. Amino acid sequence: CATSTRGGRQPQHF. The rearrangement uses TRBV6-5 and TRBJ1-5; 7 positions agree with TRBD1. Germline trimming cut 10 bases from V and 7 bases from J; bases unmatched to any gene: 13. CDR3 length equals 14 residues. Germline V gene lookup returns CDR1 MNHEY and CDR2 SVGAGI.

The genes are TRBV5-4 and TRBJ2-7; 10 nucleotides align to TRBD2. CDR3 length: 15 residues. After removal of 4 bases from V and 2 bases from J, the junction contained 6 bases not matched to a gene. Germline CDR1 is SGHNT and CDR2 is YYREEE (reference sequence). In DNA, the CDR3 is TGTGCCAGCAGCGTGACTAGCGGGTCGACCTACGAGCAGTACTTC. It codes for CASSVTSGSTYEQYF.

The gene calls are TRBV3-1 (or the pseudogene TRBV3-2) and TRBJ1-5; D is perhaps TRBD1 (6 bases). There are 15 residues in the CDR3. Germline V CDR1 and CDR2: LGHDT, YNNKEL (reference sequence). Trimming removed 0 bases from V and 2 bases from J, with 8 bases in between. CDR3 region: CASSQDHRGNQPQHF. The CDR3 DNA is TGTGCCAGCAGCCAAGACCACAGGGGCAATCAGCCCCAGCATTTT.

The CDR3 sequence is CASSIEGRTLAKNIQYF. CDR3 sequence (DNA): TGTGCCAGTAGTATAGAAGGACGGACTCTAGCCAAAAACATTCAGTACTTC. The chain employs TRBV19 and TRBJ2-4; tentative D call: TRBD2 (5 bases). The CDR3 is 17 amino acids. The germline gives CDR1 LNHDA, CDR2 SQIVND (reference sequence). V gave up 0 bases and J gave up 0 bases, with 12 bases separating them. Variable domain in full (rest from reference TRBV19 and TRBJ2-4): DGGITQSPKYLFRKEGQNVTLSCEQNLNHDAMYWYRQDPGQGLRLIYYSQIVNDFQKGDIAEGYSVSREKKESFPLTVTSAQKNPTAFYLCASSIEGRTLAKNIQYFGAGTRLSVL.

The chain employs TRBV11-2 and TRBJ1-2, with TRBD1 matching 9 bases. The V segment lost 5 bases and the J segment 4 bases; nucleotides outside the gene matches: 5. The CDR3 consists of 14 residues. CDR1 is SGHAT, CDR2 FQNNGV, per germline. The CDR3 loop reads CASSHRTGAYGYTF. CDR3 bases: TGTGCCAGCAGCCACAGGACAGGGGCCTATGGCTACACCTTC.

The rearrangement links TRBV5-5 to TRBJ2-3, with TRBD1 as a possible D gene (6 bases). Trimming pared 1 base from V and 1 base from J, leaving 7 bases between. This CDR3 comprises 14 residues. Germline CDR1 and CDR2: SGHKS and YYEKEE (reference sequence). CDR3 sequence reads: CASSLSGGTDTQYF. The CDR3 DNA sequence: TGTGCCAGCAGCTTGTCAGGGGGCACAGATACGCAGTATTTT.

The genes are TRBV5-1 and TRBJ2-1; the match to TRBD2 covers 7 bases. The CDR3 loop spans 15 amino acids. Looked up from germline, CDR1 is SGHRS and CDR2 is YFSETQ. With 4 bases clipped from V and 0 bases from J, the junction kept 4 bases outside the gene matches. The CDR3 bases are TGCGCCAGCAGCCTAAGCGGGGCCTCCTACAATGAGCAGTTCTTC. As protein: CASSLSGASYNEQFF. Full variable domain (outside the CDR3, taken from reference TRBV5-1 and TRBJ2-1): KAGVTQTPRYLIKTRGQQVTLSCSPISGHRSVSWYQQTPGQGLQFLFEYFSETQRNKGNFPGRFSGRQFSNSRSEMNVSTLELGDSALYLCASSLSGASYNEQFFGPGTRLTVL.

V gene TRBV7-9 combines with J gene TRBJ2-7; maybe TRBD2 (5 bases). There are 19 residues in the CDR3. Trimming took off 1 base at V and 3 bases at J, with 25 bases between the two ends. CDR1 and CDR2 (germline): SEHNR, FQNEAQ (reference sequence). CDR3 nucleotide sequence: TGTGCCAGCAGCTTAGGCCCGGCGGGTGGCGCTACGCGGCGCTACGAGCAGTACTTC. As protein: CASSLGPAGGATRRYEQYF.

The chain has TRBV19 and TRBJ1-1, with D unresolved. The CDR3 has 13 amino acids. The V end was cut by 5 bases, the J end by 1 base, with 8 bases between. Germline V CDR1 and CDR2: LNHDA, SQIVND (reference sequence). For the CDR3, the DNA is TGTGCCAGTAGTGTAGCAGGGAACACTGAAGCTTTCTTT. The encoded protein is CASSVAGNTEAFF.

V usage is TRBV7-3 and J usage is TRBJ2-5, with 9 bases lining up with TRBD1. Trimming at V came to 5 bases and at J to 5 bases, leaving 9 bases not matched to a gene. This CDR3 is 15 amino acids long. In germline, CDR1 is SGHTA, CDR2 FQGTGA. CDR3 bases: TGTGCCAGCAGCCCCAACAGGGGGCGGTCGGAGACCCAGTACTTC. This gives the protein CASSPNRGRSETQYF.

This clone was seen a single time. The chain joins TRBV4-1 to TRBJ2-3; 12 nucleotides agree with TRBD2. CDR3 length: 19 residues. Germline V gene sequence: CDR1 MGHRA, CDR2 YSYEKL. V trimming: 0 bases; J trimming: 5 bases; junction bases outside the gene matches: 12. The CDR3 nucleotides are TGCGCCAGCAGCCAAGAGGCGGCTAGCGGGAGGGGGGTAGGAGATACGCAGTATTTT. It codes for CASSQEAASGRGVGDTQYF.

In this sample, this clone turned up once. The rearrangement joins TRBV18 to TRBJ2-7; tentatively, D is TRBD2 (7 bases). The CDR3 is made up of 18 amino acids. Germline V gives CDR1 KGHSH, CDR2 LQKENI. Trimming removed 5 bases at V and 0 bases at J, with 23 bases between. The CDR3 here is CASSGWRGQGPLSYEQYF. CDR3 DNA sequence: TGTGCCAGCTCAGGTTGGCGGGGGCAGGGGCCCCTCTCCTACGAGCAGTACTTC.